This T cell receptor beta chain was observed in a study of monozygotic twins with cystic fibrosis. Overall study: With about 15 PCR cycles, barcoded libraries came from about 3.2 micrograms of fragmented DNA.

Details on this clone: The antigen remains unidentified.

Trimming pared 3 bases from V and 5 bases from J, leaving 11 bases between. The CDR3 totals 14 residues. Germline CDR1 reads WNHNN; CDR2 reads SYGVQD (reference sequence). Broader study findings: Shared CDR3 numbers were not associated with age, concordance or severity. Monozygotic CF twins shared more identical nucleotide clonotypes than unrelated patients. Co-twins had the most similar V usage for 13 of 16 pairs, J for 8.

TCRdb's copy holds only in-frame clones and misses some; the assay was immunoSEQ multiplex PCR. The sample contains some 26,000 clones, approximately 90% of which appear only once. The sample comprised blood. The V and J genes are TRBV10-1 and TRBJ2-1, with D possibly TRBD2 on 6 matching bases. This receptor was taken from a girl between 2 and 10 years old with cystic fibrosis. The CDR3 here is CASSDAGMDNEQFF. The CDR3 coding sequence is TGCGCCAGCAGTGATGCGGGGATGGACAATGAGCAGTTCTTC.